This TCR beta chain was sequenced in a study of blood T cell repertoires in COVID-19. Methods used by the authors: Researchers report that nucleated cell counts were estimated from reference gene primer amplification. The method was immunoSEQ multiplex PCR; TCRdb's version includes in-frame clones alone and lacks a portion of them. V and J calls and clone size come straight from that table; D and trimming were deduced from the DNA. The repertoire holds approximately 150,000 clones, with over 65% as singletons. Germline CDR1 SEHNR, CDR2 FQNEAQ (reference sequence). The CDR3 has 17 residues. Trimming left V 2 bases short and J 2 bases short, with 17 bases between.

The receptor was derived from a human donor in a cohort sampled during active COVID-19. This chain connects TRBV7-9 to TRBJ2-3; the D gene is possibly TRBD2 (5 bases). Specimen: peripheral blood. CDR3 sequence reads: CASSLRRTGLVTDTQYF. The DNA for the CDR3 is TGTGCCAGCAGCTTAAGGCGGACGGGGTTGGTCACAGATACGCAGTATTTT.